Sequencing of this T cell receptor (beta chain) was carried out in a study of T cells after yellow fever vaccination. Whole-study context: Preparation used SMART-Seq v4 Ultra Low Input for the low-cell-number fractions.

Details on this clonotype: The antigen is not known. The germline gene is not matched at one end of the junction; a read error may be the cause.

This CDR3 has 18 amino acids. Whole-study results and caveats: It was a small share of clonotypes that appeared in both CD4 and CD8 compartments.

The authors made TCR cDNA by 5'RACE template switching, adding a universal primer site and UMIs. From the 5' RACE reads, TCRdb called clonotypes with MiXCR, one entry per CDR3 protein. The sample contains about 400,000 distinct CDR3 sequences, approximately 5.7% of which appear only once. The chain is built from TRBV12-3 or TRBV12-4 and TRBJ2-7, with 10 bases that match TRBD1. This material consisted of PBMCs, taken 5 days after the yellow fever booster vaccination. The TCR comes from a young man who received the YFV17D yellow fever vaccine. The CDR3 is CTSSLTSGTGAPSYEQYF. CDR3 sequence (DNA): TGTACCAGCAGTCTAACTTCCGGGACAGGGGCTCCCTCCTACGAGCAGTACTTC.